This T cell receptor beta chain came from a study of radiotherapy plus CTLA-4 blockade in lung cancer. At the level of the study: An objective response was seen in about a sixth of patients, and disease control in about 30%.

As to this clone: Its antigen is unknown.

The protocol was immunoSEQ multiplex PCR, while the TCRdb copy is restricted to in-frame clones and leaves out a portion. Of 80,000 or so clones in the sample, around 81% were seen once. The CDR3 spans 11 residues. Germline V gene sequence: CDR1 KGHSH, CDR2 LQKENI. The V gene lost 5 bases and the J gene lost 3 bases, with 5 bases spanning the gap. Whole-study findings and limits: Dynamics of early blood T cell clones, together with interferon-beta, were reportedly the best predictors of response. Peripheral blood showed expansion of tumor-derived TCR clones after radiotherapy and ipilimumab.

The chain joins TRBV18 to TRBJ2-7; D is undetermined. The sequencing used peripheral blood, collected from a patient treated with radiotherapy plus ipilimumab. The clonotype was recovered from a human donor with non-small cell lung cancer who had a partial response to radiotherapy plus ipilimumab. Some clones in this sample may be carry-over from other donors' samples. The CDR3 coding sequence is TGTGCCAGCTCAAGCGACTACGAGCAGTACTTC. Its translation is CASSSDYEQYF. Variable domain in full (rest from reference TRBV18 and TRBJ2-7): NAGVMQNPRHLVRRRGQEARLRCSPMKGHSHVYWYRQLPEEGLKFMVYLQKENIIDESGMPKERFSAEFPKEGPSILRIQQVVRGDSAAYFCASSSDYEQYFGPGTRLTVT.